A single sample gave rise to the 2 T cell receptor beta chains below, sequenced in a study of blood T cell repertoires in COVID-19. Some clones are missing from TCRdb's copy, which holds only in-frame ones; the method was immunoSEQ multiplex PCR. The profile covers approximately 100,000 clones, with around 83% appearing a single time and 2% to 2.5% taken by the ten largest. Sequencing was carried out using peripheral blood. The receptors stem from a human donor in a cohort sampled during active COVID-19.

This clone was seen only a few times. This rearrangement joins TRBV30 to TRBJ1-2; no firm D call. The CDR3 runs 13 residues. V shed 4 bases and J shed 7 bases, with 16 bases lying between them. Germline loops: CDR1 GTSNPN, CDR2 SVGIG (reference sequence). This CDR3 reads CAWTHSGWGGYTF. CDR3 nucleotides: TGTGCCTGGACTCATAGCGGTTGGGGTGGCTACACCTTC.

The chain uses TRBV9 and TRBJ2-1, with a weak D call TRBD2 (5 bases). The V and J ends lost 4 bases and 7 bases respectively, with 18 bases between them. Per germline, CDR1 SGDLS and CDR2 YYNGEE. This CDR3 has 15 amino acids. The CDR3 is CASSRTDFLRNEQFF. In nucleotides, the CDR3 is TGTGCCAGCAGCCGGACGGACTTTCTGAGGAATGAGCAGTTCTTC.